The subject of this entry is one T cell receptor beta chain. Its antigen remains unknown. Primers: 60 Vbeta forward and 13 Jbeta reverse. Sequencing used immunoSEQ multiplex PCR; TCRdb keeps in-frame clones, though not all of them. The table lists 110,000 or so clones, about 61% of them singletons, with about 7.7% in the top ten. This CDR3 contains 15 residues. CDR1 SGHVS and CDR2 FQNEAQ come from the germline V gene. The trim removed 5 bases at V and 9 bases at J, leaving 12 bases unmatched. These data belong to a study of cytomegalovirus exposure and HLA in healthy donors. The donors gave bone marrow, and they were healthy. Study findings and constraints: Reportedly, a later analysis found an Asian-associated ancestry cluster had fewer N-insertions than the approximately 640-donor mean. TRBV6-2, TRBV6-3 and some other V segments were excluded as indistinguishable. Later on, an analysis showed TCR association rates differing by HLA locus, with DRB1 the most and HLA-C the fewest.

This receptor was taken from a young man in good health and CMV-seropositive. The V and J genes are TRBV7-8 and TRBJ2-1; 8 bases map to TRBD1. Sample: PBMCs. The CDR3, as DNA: TGTGCCAGCAGCAGACGACAGGGGCCCCAGGTTGAGCAGTTCTTC. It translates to CASSRRQGPQVEQFF.